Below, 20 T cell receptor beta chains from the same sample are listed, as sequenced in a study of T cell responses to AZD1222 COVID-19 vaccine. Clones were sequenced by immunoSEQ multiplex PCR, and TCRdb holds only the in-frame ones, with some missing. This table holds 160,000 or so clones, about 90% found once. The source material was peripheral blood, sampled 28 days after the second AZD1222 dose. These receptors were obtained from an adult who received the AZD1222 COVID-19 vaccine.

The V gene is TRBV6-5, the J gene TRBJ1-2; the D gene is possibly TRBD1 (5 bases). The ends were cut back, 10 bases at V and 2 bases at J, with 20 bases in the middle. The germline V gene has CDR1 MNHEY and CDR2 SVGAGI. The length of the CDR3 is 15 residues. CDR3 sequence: CATSPGQARNYGYTF. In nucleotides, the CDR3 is TGTGCCACTTCCCCCGGACAAGCCAGGAACTATGGCTACACCTTC.

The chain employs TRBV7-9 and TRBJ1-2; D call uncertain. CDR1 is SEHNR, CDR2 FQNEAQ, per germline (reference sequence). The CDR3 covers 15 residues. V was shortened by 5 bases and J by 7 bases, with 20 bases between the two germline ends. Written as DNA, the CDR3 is TGTGCCAGCAGCCTAACGGCTACGGGTCCCGCTGGCTACACCTTC. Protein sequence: CASSLTATGPAGYTF.

The DNA of the CDR3 is TGTGCCAGCAGCTTGGCCGACTCTGGAAACACCATATATTTT. It is translated as CASSLADSGNTIYF. V and J are TRBV5-4 and TRBJ1-3; D uncertain. The CDR3 sequence is 14 residues long. Germline V gene data show CDR1 as SGHNT and CDR2 as YYREEE (reference sequence). Deletions cut 0 bases from V and 0 bases from J, with 4 bases between. The whole variable domain, remainder taken from reference TRBV5-4 and TRBJ1-3, is ETGVTQSPTHLIKTRGQQVTLRCSSQSGHNTVSWYQQALGQGPQFIFQYYREEENGRGNFPPRFSGLQFPNYSSELNVNALELDDSALYLCASSLADSGNTIYFGEGSWLTVV.

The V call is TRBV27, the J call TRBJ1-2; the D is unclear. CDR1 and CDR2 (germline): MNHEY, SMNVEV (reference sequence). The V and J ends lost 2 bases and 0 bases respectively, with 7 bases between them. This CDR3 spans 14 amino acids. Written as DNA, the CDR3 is TGTGCCAGCAGTTTAACCGTATCTAACTATGGCTACACCTTC. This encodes CASSLTVSNYGYTF.

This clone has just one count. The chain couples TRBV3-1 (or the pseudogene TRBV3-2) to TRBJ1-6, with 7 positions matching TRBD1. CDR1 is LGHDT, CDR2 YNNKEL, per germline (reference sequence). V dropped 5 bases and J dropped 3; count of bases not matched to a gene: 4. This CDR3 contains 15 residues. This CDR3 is CASSTGVIYNSPLHF. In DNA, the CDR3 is TGTGCCAGCAGCACAGGGGTTATCTATAATTCACCCCTCCACTTT.

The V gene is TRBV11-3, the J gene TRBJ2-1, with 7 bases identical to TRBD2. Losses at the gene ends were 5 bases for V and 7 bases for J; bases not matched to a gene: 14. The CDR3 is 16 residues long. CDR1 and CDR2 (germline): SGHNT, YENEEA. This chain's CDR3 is CASSPKRSGAWNEQFF. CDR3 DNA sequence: TGTGCCAGCAGCCCCAAGCGGAGCGGGGCCTGGAATGAGCAGTTCTTC.

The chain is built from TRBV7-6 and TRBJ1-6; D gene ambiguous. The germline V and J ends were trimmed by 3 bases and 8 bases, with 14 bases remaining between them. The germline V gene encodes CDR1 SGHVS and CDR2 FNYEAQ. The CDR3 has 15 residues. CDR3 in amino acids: CASSFTSGEDSPLHF. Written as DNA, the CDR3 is TGTGCCAGCAGCTTTACCAGTGGGGAGGATTCACCCCTCCACTTT. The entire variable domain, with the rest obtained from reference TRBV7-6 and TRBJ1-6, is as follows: GAGVSQSPRYKVTKRGQDVALRCDPISGHVSLYWYRQALGQGPEFLTYFNYEAQQDKSGLPNDRFSAERPEGSISTLTIQRTEQRDSAMYRCASSFTSGEDSPLHFGNGTRLTVT.

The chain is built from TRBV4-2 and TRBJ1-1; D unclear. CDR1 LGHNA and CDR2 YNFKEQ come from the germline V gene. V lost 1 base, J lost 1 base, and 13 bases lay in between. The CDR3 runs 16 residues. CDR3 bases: TGTGCCAGCAGCCAAGTTGACCGTAAGGGGAACACTGAAGCTTTCTTT. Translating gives CASSQVDRKGNTEAFF.

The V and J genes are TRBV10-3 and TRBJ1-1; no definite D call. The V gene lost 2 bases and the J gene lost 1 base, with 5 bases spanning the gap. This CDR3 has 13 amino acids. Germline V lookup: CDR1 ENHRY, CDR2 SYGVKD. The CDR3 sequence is CAISEAANTEAFF. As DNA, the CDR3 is TGTGCCATCAGTGAGGCGGCGAACACTGAAGCTTTCTTT.

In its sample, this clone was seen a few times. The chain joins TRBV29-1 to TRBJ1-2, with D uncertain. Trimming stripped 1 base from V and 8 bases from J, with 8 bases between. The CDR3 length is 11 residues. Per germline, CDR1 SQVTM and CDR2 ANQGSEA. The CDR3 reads CSVEGPLGYTF. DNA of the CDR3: TGCAGCGTTGAAGGTCCATTGGGCTACACCTTC.

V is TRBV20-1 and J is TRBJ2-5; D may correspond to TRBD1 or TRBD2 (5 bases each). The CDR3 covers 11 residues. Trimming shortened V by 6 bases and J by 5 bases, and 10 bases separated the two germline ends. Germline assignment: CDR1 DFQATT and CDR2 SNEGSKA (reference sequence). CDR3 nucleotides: TGCAGTGCGGTGGGGACGGAGACCCAGTACTTC. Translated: CSAVGTETQYF.

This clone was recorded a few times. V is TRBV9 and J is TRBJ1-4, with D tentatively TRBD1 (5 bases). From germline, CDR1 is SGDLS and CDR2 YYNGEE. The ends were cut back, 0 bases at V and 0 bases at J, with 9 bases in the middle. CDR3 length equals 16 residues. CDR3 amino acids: CASSVERDATNEKLFF. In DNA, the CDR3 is TGTGCCAGCAGCGTAGAAAGGGACGCAACTAATGAAAAACTGTTTTTT.

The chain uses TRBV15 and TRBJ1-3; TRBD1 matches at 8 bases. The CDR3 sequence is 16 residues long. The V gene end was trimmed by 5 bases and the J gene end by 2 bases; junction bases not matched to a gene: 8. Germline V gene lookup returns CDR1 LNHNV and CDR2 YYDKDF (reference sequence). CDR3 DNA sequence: TGTGCCACCAGCTTTGGACAGGGCAGTGCTGGAAACACCATATATTTT. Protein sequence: CATSFGQGSAGNTIYF. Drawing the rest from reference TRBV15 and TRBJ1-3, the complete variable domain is DAMVIQNPRYQVTQFGKPVTLSCSQTLNHNVMYWYQQKSSQAPKLLFHYYDKDFNNEADTPDNFQSRRPNTSFCFLDIRSPGLGDTAMYLCATSFGQGSAGNTIYFGEGSWLTVV.

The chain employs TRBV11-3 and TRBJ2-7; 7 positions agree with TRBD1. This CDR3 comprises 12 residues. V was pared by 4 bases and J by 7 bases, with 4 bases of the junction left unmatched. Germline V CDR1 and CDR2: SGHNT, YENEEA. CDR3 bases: TGTGCCAGCAGCTACCCGACAGGGGAGCAGTACTTC. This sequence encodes CASSYPTGEQYF.

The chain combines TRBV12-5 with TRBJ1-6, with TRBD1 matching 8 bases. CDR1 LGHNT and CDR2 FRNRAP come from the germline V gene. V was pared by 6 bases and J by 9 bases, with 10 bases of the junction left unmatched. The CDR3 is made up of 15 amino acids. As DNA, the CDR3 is TGTGCTAGTGGCCGAGGACAGGGCGAGAGTTCACCCCTCCACTTT. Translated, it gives CASGRGQGESSPLHF.

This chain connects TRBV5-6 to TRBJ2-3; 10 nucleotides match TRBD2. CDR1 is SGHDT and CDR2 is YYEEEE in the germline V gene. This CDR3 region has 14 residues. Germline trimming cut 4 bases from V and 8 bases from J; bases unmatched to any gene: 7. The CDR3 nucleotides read TGTGCCAGCAGCCTAGGACTAGCGGCTGGTACGCAGTATTTT. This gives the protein CASSLGLAAGTQYF.

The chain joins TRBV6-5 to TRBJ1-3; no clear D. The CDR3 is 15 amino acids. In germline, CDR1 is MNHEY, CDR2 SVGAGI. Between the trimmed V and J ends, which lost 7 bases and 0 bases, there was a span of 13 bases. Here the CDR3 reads CASTGSTSSGNTIYF. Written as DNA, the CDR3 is TGTGCCAGCACTGGGTCTACTTCCTCTGGAAACACCATATATTTT.

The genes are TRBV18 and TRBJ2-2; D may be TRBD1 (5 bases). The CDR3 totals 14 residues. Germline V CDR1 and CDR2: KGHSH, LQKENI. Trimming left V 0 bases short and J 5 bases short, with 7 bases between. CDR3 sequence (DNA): TGTGCCAGCTCACCACCAGGGGATACCGGGGAGCTGTTTTTT. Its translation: CASSPPGDTGELFF.

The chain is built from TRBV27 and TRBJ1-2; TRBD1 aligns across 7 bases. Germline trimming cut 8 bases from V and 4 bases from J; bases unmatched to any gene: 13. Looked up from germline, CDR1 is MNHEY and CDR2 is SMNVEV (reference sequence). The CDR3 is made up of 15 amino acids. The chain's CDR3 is CASRDRASPFYGYTF. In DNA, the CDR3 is TGTGCCAGCCGAGACAGGGCTTCTCCTTTCTATGGCTACACCTTC.

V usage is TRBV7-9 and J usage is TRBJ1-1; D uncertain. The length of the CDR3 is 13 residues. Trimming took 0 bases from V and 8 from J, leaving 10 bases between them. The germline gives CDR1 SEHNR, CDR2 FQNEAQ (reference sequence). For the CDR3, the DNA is TGTGCCAGCAGCTTAGCGGCAGCACACGAAGCTTTCTTT. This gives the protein CASSLAAAHEAFF.